What follows are 26 T cell receptor beta chains derived from one specimen sequenced in a study of shared clonotypes between healthy human individuals. Profiling relied on immunoSEQ multiplex PCR, and the TCRdb table lists in-frame clones only, not all of them. The top ten clones hold around 0.32% of a sample with about 380,000 clones, about 97% of them seen once. The sample taken for sequencing was memory CD8+ T cells sorted from blood. The subset: CD45RO+ cells pooled with CCR7-negative TemRA cells. The receptors come from a young man in good health.

As DNA, the CDR3 is TGTGCCAGCAGGGTACGTGGGGAGACCCAGTACTTC. Translation gives CASRVRGETQYF. J is TRBJ2-5 and V is TRBV6-1; D not certain. Trimming stripped 6 bases from V and 5 bases from J, with 10 bases between. This CDR3 is 12 amino acids long. Looked up from germline, CDR1 is MNHNS and CDR2 is SASEGT.

The V call is TRBV7-9, the J call TRBJ2-5; no definite D call. The CDR3 length is 13 residues. The germline gives CDR1 SEHNR, CDR2 FQNEAQ (reference sequence). Trimming removed 2 bases from V and 3 bases from J, with 7 bases in between. CDR3 DNA sequence: TGTGCCAGCAGCTTACTTGTTGAAGAGACCCAGTACTTC. Its translation: CASSLLVEETQYF.

The J gene is TRBJ2-7, the V gene TRBV19, with TRBD2 identical over 13 bases. The V and J ends lost 5 bases and 3 bases, in that order; junction bases with no gene match: 4. This CDR3 has 15 residues. The germline gives CDR1 LNHDA, CDR2 SQIVND (reference sequence). This CDR3 is CASSVTSGRVYEQYF. Here the CDR3 DNA reads TGTGCCAGTAGTGTCACTAGCGGGAGGGTCTACGAGCAGTACTTC.

This clone was recorded only once. The chain joins TRBV29-1 to TRBJ2-1, with 7 bases aligning to TRBD2. The trim removed 7 bases at V and 4 bases at J, leaving 10 bases unmatched. This CDR3 contains 14 residues. Germline loops: CDR1 SQVTM, CDR2 ANQGSEA. The CDR3 protein is CSANSREIYNEQFF. The CDR3 region has the DNA TGCAGCGCCAACTCGCGGGAGATTTACAATGAGCAGTTCTTC.

V and J are TRBV28 and TRBJ1-4; TRBD1 might be the D (5 bases). V was pared by 3 bases and J by 7 bases, with 15 bases between. Per the germline V gene, CDR1 is MDHEN and CDR2 is SYDVKM. This CDR3 has 15 residues. This CDR3 is CASSLKGAGGEKLFF. The DNA for the CDR3 is TGTGCCAGCAGTTTGAAAGGGGCCGGTGGTGAAAAACTGTTTTTT.

This clone was observed once. The chain combines TRBV28 with TRBJ2-3; 9 nucleotides agree with TRBD1. This CDR3 contains 15 residues. Losses at the gene ends were 6 bases for V and 0 bases for J; bases not matched to a gene: 4. CDR1 is MDHEN and CDR2 is SYDVKM in the germline V gene. As DNA, the CDR3 is TGTGCCAGCAGACCACAGGGGGCAAGCACAGATACGCAGTATTTT. Protein product: CASRPQGASTDTQYF.

V usage is TRBV4-2 and J usage is TRBJ2-5; no clear D gene. With 0 bases removed from V and 4 bases from J, the gap between germline ends came to 6 bases. This CDR3 is 13 amino acids long. Germline CDR1 is LGHNA and CDR2 is YNFKEQ. CDR3 sequence: CASSQDSVETQYF. Here the CDR3 DNA reads TGTGCCAGCAGCCAAGATTCGGTAGAGACCCAGTACTTC.

The CDR3 coding sequence is TGTGCCACAACTTTACAGGGGGCGTTGAACTATGGCTACACCTTC. Its translation: CATTLQGALNYGYTF. V usage is TRBV6-6 and J usage is TRBJ1-2, with 9 bases matching TRBD1. J was trimmed by 2 bases and V by 10 bases; bases with no gene match: 11. Looked up from germline, CDR1 is MNHNY and CDR2 is SVGAGI (reference sequence). CDR3 length: 15 residues.

The chain carries TRBV30 and TRBJ2-7; tentative D call: TRBD1 (5 bases). The germline gives CDR1 GTSNPN, CDR2 SVGIG (reference sequence). The CDR3 spans 13 residues. V was trimmed by 3 bases and J by 5 bases, leaving 14 bases between them. In nucleotides, the CDR3 is TGTGCCTGGAGCCCCGACAGCTACCACGAGCAGTACTTC. It codes for CAWSPDSYHEQYF.

This clone was picked up a small number of times. This sequence joins TRBV6-5 and TRBJ1-5; D is undetermined. This CDR3 spans 14 amino acids. The germline CDR1 and CDR2 sequences are MNHEY and SVGAGI. Deletions cut 4 bases from V and 4 bases from J, with 11 bases between. CDR3 nucleotides: TGTGCCAGCAGTTCAAACGGACCAAATCAGCCCCAGCATTTT. This codes for CASSSNGPNQPQHF.

V and J are TRBV29-1 and TRBJ1-2; D remains unclear. The germline V gene encodes CDR1 SQVTM and CDR2 ANQGSEA. This CDR3 has 13 amino acids. With 2 bases removed from V and 8 bases from J, the gap between germline ends came to 15 bases. DNA of the CDR3: TGCAGCGTTGAAAGAAGCCCGACGCGGGGCTACACCTTC. Translated, it gives CSVERSPTRGYTF.

The chain combines TRBV5-1 with TRBJ2-7, with 7 bases identical to TRBD2. Per the germline V gene, CDR1 is SGHRS and CDR2 is YFSETQ. The CDR3 has 14 amino acids. V gave up 1 base and J gave up 6 bases; unmatched junction bases: 7. CDR3 nucleotide sequence: TGCGCCAGCAGCTTGTGGGCGGGAGATTCCGAGCAGTACTTC. Protein: CASSLWAGDSEQYF.

V is TRBV6-5 and J is TRBJ2-1, with a possible D match to TRBD2 (5 bases). The length of the CDR3 is 13 residues. Germline loops: CDR1 MNHEY, CDR2 SVGAGI. Trimming shortened V by 6 bases and J by 4 bases, and 10 bases separated the two germline ends. The CDR3 protein is CASSLDSYNEQFF. The CDR3 DNA is TGTGCCAGCAGCTTGGACTCATACAATGAGCAGTTCTTC.

Comments on this clone: Other nucleotide sequences from this sample produce the same CDR3. This sequence joins TRBV11-1 and TRBJ2-7; TRBD2 is a possible D gene (5 bases). CDR1 is SGHAT and CDR2 is FQDESV in the germline V gene (reference sequence). The CDR3 is made up of 12 amino acids. V was pared by 9 bases and J by 7 bases, with 16 bases between. The CDR3 loop reads CARSPRCGEQYF. In DNA, the CDR3 is TGTGCCAGGTCCCCCCGTTGCGGGGAGCAGTACTTC.

Of note for this clone: In the same sample, other DNA sequences code for this CDR3. This chain joins TRBV29-1 and TRBJ2-3; possible D gene TRBD1, 6 bases. CDR3 length: 13 amino acids. Germline V gives CDR1 SQVTM, CDR2 ANQGSEA. With 2 bases removed from V and 0 bases from J, the gap between germline ends came to 6 bases. The CDR3 region has the DNA TGCAGCGTTGAACAGGGGAGCACAGATACGCAGTATTTT. Translating it yields CSVEQGSTDTQYF.

This chain uses TRBV5-4 with TRBJ2-7; TRBD1 aligns across 7 bases. CDR1 and CDR2 (germline): SGHNT, YYREEE (reference sequence). With V trimmed by 6 bases and J by 3 bases, 12 bases remained unmatched. The CDR3 has 15 residues. The DNA for the CDR3 is TGTGCCAGCACCCCCTCCGGACAGGCCCACTACGAGCAGTACTTC. It codes for CASTPSGQAHYEQYF. Complete variable domain (other parts from reference TRBV5-4 and TRBJ2-7): ETGVTQSPTHLIKTRGQQVTLRCSSQSGHNTVSWYQQALGQGPQFIFQYYREEENGRGNFPPRFSGLQFPNYSSELNVNALELDDSALYLCASTPSGQAHYEQYFGPGTRLTVT.

This sequence joins TRBV14 and TRBJ1-3; TRBD1 agrees at 7 bases. The CDR3 is made up of 16 amino acids. Germline V gene data show CDR1 as SGHDN and CDR2 as FVKESK. The J segment lost 7 bases and the V segment lost 3 bases, leaving 12 bases of the junction unmatched. The CDR3 coding sequence is TGTGCCAGCAGCCACAAAGGGGACAGCCTGTGGAACACCATATATTTT. As protein: CASSHKGDSLWNTIYF.

This sequence joins TRBV6-9 and TRBJ1-5; 8 bases map to TRBD1. This CDR3 spans 16 amino acids. Unmatched junction bases numbered 8, after V lost 4 bases and J lost 3 bases. The germline CDR1 and CDR2 sequences are MNHGY and SVAAGI. This CDR3 reads CASSLYGTGLNQPQHF. CDR3 DNA sequence: TGTGCCAGCAGTTTATACGGGACAGGCCTCAATCAGCCCCAGCATTTT.

The J gene is TRBJ1-5, the V gene TRBV27; D gene unclear. The CDR3 contains 13 residues. V lost 7 bases and J 5 bases, leaving 12 bases between the germline ends. CDR1 MNHEY and CDR2 SMNVEV come from the germline V gene (reference sequence). The CDR3 loop reads CASTPRLDQPQHF. The CDR3 DNA reads as TGTGCCAGCACCCCTCGTCTGGATCAGCCCCAGCATTTT.

The chain couples TRBV10-2 to TRBJ1-1; D not certain. The V gene's germline CDR1 is WSHSY and CDR2 SAAADI. The germline V and J ends were trimmed by 4 bases and 4 bases, with 7 bases remaining between them. The CDR3 length is 12 residues. The CDR3 sequence is CASSVVVTEAFF. CDR3 DNA: TGCGCCAGCAGTGTTGTGGTCACTGAAGCTTTCTTT.

The rearrangement uses TRBV29-1 and TRBJ2-7, with 7 bases fitting TRBD1. V lost 2 bases, J lost 6 bases, and 4 bases stayed unmatched. This CDR3 comprises 12 residues. CDR1 and CDR2 (germline): SQVTM, ANQGSEA. The CDR3 loop reads CSVEQGVGEQYF. Written as DNA, the CDR3 is TGCAGCGTTGAACAGGGGGTCGGCGAGCAGTACTTC.

The gene calls are TRBV5-4 and TRBJ2-3, with 9 nucleotides matching TRBD2. The CDR3 has 14 amino acids. The junction had 2 bases not matched to a gene; V was cut back by 2 bases and J by 4 bases. CDR1 and CDR2 from the germline V gene are SGHNT and YYREEE (reference sequence). The CDR3 here is CASSFLAGADTQYF. DNA for the CDR3: TGTGCCAGCAGCTTTTTAGCGGGAGCAGATACGCAGTATTTT. Filled out from reference TRBV5-4 and TRBJ2-3, the complete variable domain reads ETGVTQSPTHLIKTRGQQVTLRCSSQSGHNTVSWYQQALGQGPQFIFQYYREEENGRGNFPPRFSGLQFPNYSSELNVNALELDDSALYLCASSFLAGADTQYFGPGTRLTVL.

The genes are TRBV6-6 and TRBJ2-1, with D uncertain. The germline V and J ends were trimmed by 2 bases and 9 bases, with 8 bases remaining between them. The CDR3 loop spans 12 amino acids. Germline loops: CDR1 MNHNY, CDR2 SVGAGI (reference sequence). The DNA for the CDR3 is TGTGCCAGCAGTTACGGGGAACGTGAGCAGTTCTTC. This sequence encodes CASSYGEREQFF.

Comments on this clone: Different DNA sequences within this sample yield the same CDR3. This chain connects TRBV28 to TRBJ2-7; no clear D. Germline V CDR1 and CDR2: MDHEN, SYDVKM. The germline V and J ends were trimmed by 2 bases and 3 bases, with 2 bases remaining between them. The CDR3 is made up of 11 amino acids. The CDR3, as DNA: TGTGCCAGCAGTTTAAACTACGAGCAGTACTTC. The encoded protein is CASSLNYEQYF.

The J gene is TRBJ1-2, the V gene TRBV9, with a tentative D call TRBD1 (5 bases). From germline, CDR1 is SGDLS and CDR2 YYNGEE. The CDR3 runs 15 residues. V shed 0 bases and J shed 8 bases, with 17 bases lying between them. The CDR3 DNA reads as TGTGCCAGCAGCGTAGGGTTAAAAGGCGGGGACGGCTACACCTTC. This codes for CASSVGLKGGDGYTF.

The chain joins TRBV10-3 to TRBJ2-7; 14 nucleotides line up with TRBD2. J was trimmed by 3 bases and V by 2 bases; bases with no gene match: 0. The CDR3 consists of 15 residues. Looked up from germline, CDR1 is ENHRY and CDR2 is SYGVKD. CDR3 DNA sequence: TGTGCCATCAGTGAGGGGACTAGCGGGAGCTACGAGCAGTACTTC. Its protein is CAISEGTSGSYEQYF.